Listed here are 29 T cell receptor beta chains from one sample, sequenced in a study of regulatory T cells in long-lasting Graves disease. Building the TCR beta libraries relied on iRepertoire HTBI primers, and CDR3 regions underwent Arm-PCR. Each CDR3 protein is one row after TCRdb ran MiXCR on the multiplex PCR reads. The sample contains under 700,000 distinct CDR3 sequences, roughly 16% of which appear only once. The time point is: newly diagnosed GD, antithyroid drugs for less than 3 months. Generation of the TCR library employed RNA extracted from PBMCs. The same specimen was also included in a second study, on T cells in Graves' hyperthyroidism and ophthalmopathy.

This specimen was peripheral blood mononuclear cells (PBMCs), taken at new diagnosis, from a patient treated with antithyroid drugs. These receptors came from a woman aged 40-65 years with Graves disease.

J is TRBJ1-6 and V is TRBV5-4; unclear D gene. The CDR3 covers 15 residues. V was trimmed by 7 bases and J by 8 bases, leaving 19 bases between them. Germline values: CDR1 SGHNT, CDR2 YYREEE (reference sequence). DNA for the CDR3: TGTGCCAGCTGCTGCTTAGTGGGCTCGGATTCACCCCTCCACTTT. As protein: CASCCLVGSDSPLHF.

This clonotype has only a few counts. This rearrangement joins TRBV20-1 to TRBJ1-2, with TRBD1 as a possible D gene (5 bases). Trimming took off 3 bases at V and 4 bases at J, with 12 bases between the two ends. This CDR3 comprises 13 residues. In germline, CDR1 is DFQATT, CDR2 SNEGSKA (reference sequence). In DNA form, the CDR3 reads TGCAGTGCTAGCGGCGGAGGGGCCTATGGCTACACCTTC. Residues: CSASGGGAYGYTF.

The chain has TRBV28 and TRBJ1-2; 9 nucleotides agree with TRBD1. In germline, CDR1 is MDHEN, CDR2 SYDVKM. The trim removed 6 bases at V and 1 base at J, leaving 6 bases unmatched. The CDR3 spans 15 residues. The CDR3 protein is CASSPGTGFNYGYTF. The CDR3 region has the DNA TGTGCCAGCAGCCCCGGGACAGGGTTTAACTATGGCTACACCTTC.

In its sample, this clonotype was seen many times. The chain joins TRBV12-3 or TRBV12-4 to TRBJ1-1; D gene unclear. The V and J ends lost 8 bases and 1 base respectively, with 5 bases between them. CDR3 length equals 11 residues. CDR3 nucleotides: TGTGCCAGCCTCTGGAACACTGAAGCTTTCTTT. Amino acid sequence: CASLWNTEAFF.

The sample holds many counts of this clonotype. This chain uses TRBV11-1 with TRBJ2-1; 14 bases fit TRBD2. V shed 5 bases and J 5 bases; nucleotides not matched to a gene: 5. Germline V lookup: CDR1 SGHAT, CDR2 FQDESV (reference sequence). The CDR3 extends over 16 amino acids. CDR3 loop: CASSERLAGGDNEQFF. CDR3 coding DNA: TGTGCCAGCAGCGAACGACTAGCGGGGGGGGACAATGAGCAGTTCTTC.

This clonotype was counted a few times. The chain combines TRBV4-1 with TRBJ2-2, with a tentative D call TRBD2 (5 bases). CDR1 and CDR2 (germline): MGHRA, YSYEKL. V was cut by 3 bases and J by 5 bases, with 13 bases left in between. The CDR3 sequence is 15 residues long. The CDR3 sequence: CASSQIWSGTGELFF. The CDR3 DNA follows: TGCGCCAGCAGCCAGATTTGGTCGGGGACCGGGGAGCTGTTTTTT.

The chain is built from TRBV20-1 and TRBJ1-1; possibly TRBD1 for D (5 bases). The V gene's germline CDR1 is DFQATT and CDR2 SNEGSKA (reference sequence). The CDR3 has 15 residues. Between the trimmed V and J ends, which lost 1 base and 0 bases, there was a span of 12 bases. The CDR3 sequence: CSARGSWGVNTEAFF. Here the CDR3 DNA reads TGCAGTGCTAGAGGGTCTTGGGGGGTGAACACTGAAGCTTTCTTT.

In this sample, this clonotype turned up many times. The chain combines TRBV28 with TRBJ2-4; tentatively, D is TRBD1 (5 bases). From germline, CDR1 is MDHEN and CDR2 SYDVKM. The length of the CDR3 is 19 residues. V gave up 2 bases and J gave up 6 bases, with 26 bases separating them. In DNA form, the CDR3 reads TGTGCCAGCAGTTTAGGTTCCTTTCCTTTGGGCAGGGAAGGAAACATTCAGTACTTC. Translation gives CASSLGSFPLGREGNIQYF. Variable domain in full (rest from reference TRBV28 and TRBJ2-4): DVKVTQSSRYLVKRTGEKVFLECVQDMDHENMFWYRQDPGLGLRLIYFSYDVKMKEKGDIPEGYSVSREKKERFSLILESASTNQTSMYLCASSLGSFPLGREGNIQYFGAGTRLSVL.

This clonotype was counted between two and nine times. V is TRBV30 and J is TRBJ2-2, with 8 bases identical to TRBD1. V was clipped by 0 bases and J by 6 bases; unmatched bases: 12. The CDR3 runs to 17 residues. The germline gives CDR1 GTSNPN, CDR2 SVGIG (reference sequence). The CDR3 loop reads CAWSVIRFRGLAGELFF. CDR3 in DNA: TGTGCCTGGAGTGTAATTCGGTTCAGGGGGCTGGCCGGGGAGCTGTTTTTT.

This clonotype was observed many times. The V gene is TRBV11-2, the J gene TRBJ1-1; D not resolved. CDR1 is SGHAT and CDR2 is FQNNGV in the germline V gene. This CDR3 is 13 amino acids long. With 8 bases removed from V and 1 base from J, the gap between germline ends came to 11 bases. The CDR3: CASRAGSNTEAFF. Here the CDR3 DNA reads TGTGCCAGCCGGGCAGGCTCGAACACTGAAGCTTTCTTT. Full variable domain (outside the CDR3, taken from reference TRBV11-2 and TRBJ1-1): EAGVAQSPRYKIIEKRQSVAFWCNPISGHATLYWYQQILGQGPKLLIQFQNNGVVDDSQLPKDRFSAERLKGVDSTLKIQPAKLEDSAVYLCASRAGSNTEAFFGQGTRLTVV.

J is TRBJ1-1 and V is TRBV29-1; 9 bases are shared with TRBD1. Per the germline V gene, CDR1 is SQVTM and CDR2 is ANQGSEA. The V segment lost 7 bases and the J segment 10 bases; nucleotides outside the gene matches: 7. The CDR3 contains 11 residues. As DNA, the CDR3 is TGCAGCGGATTACAGGGGGCGAGAGCTTTCTTT. It codes for CSGLQGARAFF.

As for this clonotype: Since no conserved phenylalanine or tryptophan closes the CDR3, a read error is the likely cause. The chain employs TRBV6-2 or TRBV6-3 and TRBJ1-4; D gene uncertain. The length of the CDR3 is 13 residues. V was shortened by 5 bases and J by 7 bases, with 11 bases between the two germline ends. The V gene's germline CDR1 is MNHEY and CDR2 SVGEGT. The CDR3 DNA reads TGTGCCAGCAGTCAGCTAGGGTTTGAAAAACTGTTTCTT. Translating it yields CASSQLGFEKLFL.

About this clonotype: Since a much larger clone is just one base distant, this may be a read error. The chain is built from TRBV12-3 or TRBV12-4 and TRBJ1-1; D not certain. CDR3 size: 14 residues. As DNA, the CDR3 is TGTGCCAGCAGTTTTGGCGCAGTTCAGACTGAAGCTCTCTTT. It specifies CASSFGAVQTEALF.

This clonotype was seen a handful of times. The chain carries TRBV5-1 and TRBJ2-3, with D perhaps given as TRBD1 or TRBD2 (5 bases each). V was clipped by 4 bases and J by 1 base, with 13 bases between them. This CDR3 is built from 15 residues. The germline gives CDR1 SGHRS, CDR2 YFSETQ. The CDR3 spells CASSQGPRGTDTQYF. The CDR3 region has the DNA TGCGCCAGCAGCCAGGGACCGCGGGGCACAGATACGCAGTATTTT.

This clonotype was counted at least ten times. This chain connects TRBV25-1 to TRBJ1-2, with a tentative D call TRBD1 (5 bases). Germline CDR1 MGHDK, CDR2 SYGVNS. The CDR3 contains 14 residues. Trimming took 4 bases from V and 3 from J, leaving 12 bases between them. CDR3 DNA: TGTGCCAGCAGTGGCCTGGGGGGGGACTATGGCTACACCTTC. Amino acids: CASSGLGGDYGYTF.

The chain carries TRBV11-2 and TRBJ1-2; D is unclear. V lost 0 bases and J lost 2, with 10 bases in between. In germline, CDR1 is SGHAT, CDR2 FQNNGV. The CDR3 runs to 15 residues. The CDR3 reads CASSLDPNPNYGYTF. In DNA form, the CDR3 reads TGTGCCAGCAGCTTAGATCCTAACCCGAACTATGGCTACACCTTC.

As for this clonotype: This sequence may be a read error, since a much larger clone differs from it by one base. This CDR3 is CASSKGLAGYNEQFF. The CDR3 DNA sequence: TGTGCCAGCAGCAAGGGACTAGCGGGGTACAATGAGCAGTTCTTC. The chain has TRBV11-1 and TRBJ2-1; 13 nucleotides align to TRBD2. CDR1 is SGHAT, CDR2 FQDESV, per germline (reference sequence). Unmatched junction bases numbered 2, after V lost 5 bases and J lost 4 bases. This CDR3 is 15 amino acids long.

In this sample, this clonotype turned up many times. V usage is TRBV27 and J usage is TRBJ2-1; perhaps TRBD2 as D (6 bases). The CDR3 spans 16 residues. Per germline, CDR1 MNHEY and CDR2 SMNVEV (reference sequence). The V gene lost 0 bases and the J gene lost 0 bases, with 9 bases spanning the gap. Written as DNA, the CDR3 is TGTGCCAGCAGTTTATCACTAGCCAGCTCCTACAATGAGCAGTTCTTC. Amino acid sequence: CASSLSLASSYNEQFF.

This clonotype was recorded many times. V gene TRBV12-3 or TRBV12-4 combines with J gene TRBJ2-2; D is possibly TRBD1 (6 bases). The CDR3 extends over 15 amino acids. V was pared by 7 bases and J by 5 bases, with 17 bases between. In DNA, the CDR3 is TGTGCCAGCAAGACCGGGACAAGAGGGACCGGGGAGCTGTTTTTT. Its protein product is CASKTGTRGTGELFF.

This clonotype was detected a few times. The chain couples TRBV20-1 to TRBJ1-1; the D gene is possibly TRBD1 (6 bases). V lost 6 bases and J lost 1, with 18 bases in between. In germline, CDR1 is DFQATT, CDR2 SNEGSKA (reference sequence). This CDR3 region has 15 residues. CDR3 bases: TGCAGTGCACCTGCGGCATCCAGGGGGAACACTGAAGCTTTCTTT. Translation: CSAPAASRGNTEAFF.

This clonotype was observed a few times. V is TRBV5-1 and J is TRBJ1-1; TRBD1 agrees at 9 bases. J lost 2 bases, V lost 4 bases, and 3 bases had no gene match. The CDR3 is 14 residues long. Looked up from germline, CDR1 is SGHRS and CDR2 is YFSETQ. The CDR3 DNA is TGCGCCAGCAGCGGGGGACAGGGAAACACTGAAGCTTTCTTT. Translated, it gives CASSGGQGNTEAFF.

This clonotype was observed many times. One end of the junction varies from germline; a read error may be responsible. The rearrangement links TRBV5-1 to TRBJ1-1, with TRBD1 as a possible D gene (5 bases). Per germline, CDR1 SGHRS and CDR2 YFSETQ. CDR3 size: 15 residues. CDR3: CASSLATGPNTEAFF. The CDR3 DNA sequence: TGTGCCAGCAGCTTGGCCACAGGTCCGAACACTGAAGCTTTCTTT.

The table lists this clonotype with a few counts. The gene calls are TRBV5-1 and TRBJ2-7, with D hard to call. V gave up 5 bases and J gave up 1 base, with 7 bases separating them. Germline CDR1 is SGHRS and CDR2 is YFSETQ. The CDR3 spans 12 residues. CDR3 loop: CASRQSSYEQYF. CDR3 nucleotides: TGCGCCAGCAGACAGTCTTCCTACGAGCAGTACTTC. Drawing the rest from reference TRBV5-1 and TRBJ2-7, the complete variable domain is KAGVTQTPRYLIKTRGQQVTLSCSPISGHRSVSWYQQTPGQGLQFLFEYFSETQRNKGNFPGRFSGRQFSNSRSEMNVSTLELGDSALYLCASRQSSYEQYFGPGTRLTVT.

The chain carries TRBV11-2 and TRBJ1-5, with D tentatively TRBD1 (5 bases). The CDR3 is 14 residues long. Germline CDR1 is SGHAT and CDR2 is FQNNGV. V shed 5 bases and J shed 4 bases, with 12 bases lying between them. The CDR3 sequence is CASSLDRENQPQHF. For the CDR3, the DNA is TGTGCCAGCAGCCTTGACAGAGAGAATCAGCCCCAGCATTTT.

There are a few counts of this clonotype. The CDR3, as DNA: TGTGCCAGCAGTGAATTTAGGCAGACGTACAATGAGCAGTTCTTC. Encoded protein: CASSEFRQTYNEQFF. This chain connects TRBV6-2 or TRBV6-3 to TRBJ2-1; D unresolved. Deletions cut 5 bases from V and 4 bases from J, with 15 bases between. Germline CDR1 reads MNHEY; CDR2 reads SVGEGT. This CDR3 has 15 residues.

The CDR3 loop is CATRDSSSGNTIYF. CDR3 DNA: TGTGCCACCCGAGACAGCTCCTCTGGAAACACCATATATTTT. V and J are TRBV12-3 or TRBV12-4 and TRBJ1-3; D might be TRBD1 (5 bases). Trimming left V 10 bases short and J 0 bases short, with 13 bases between. This CDR3 region has 14 residues.

This clonotype was detected ten times or more. The chain uses TRBV12-3 or TRBV12-4 and TRBJ2-7, with 7 bases identical to TRBD2. Trimming at V came to 6 bases and at J to 3 bases, leaving 2 bases not matched to a gene. CDR3 length: 12 residues. The CDR3: CASRAGYYEQYF. In DNA form, the CDR3 reads TGTGCCAGCAGAGCGGGGTACTACGAGCAGTACTTC.

This clonotype has ten or more counts. V is TRBV6-2 or TRBV6-3 and J is TRBJ2-7; D call uncertain. The germline V gene encodes CDR1 MNHEY and CDR2 SVGEGT. The germline V and J ends were trimmed by 0 bases and 0 bases, with 15 bases remaining between them. The CDR3 is 17 amino acids. CDR3 sequence: CASSYSGGVRSSYEQYF. As DNA, the CDR3 is TGTGCCAGCAGTTACTCTGGTGGGGTACGGAGCTCCTACGAGCAGTACTTC.

This clonotype was observed a few times. The genes are TRBV6-9 and TRBJ1-2; 8 nucleotides agree with TRBD1. CDR3 length: 17 residues. In germline, CDR1 is MNHGY, CDR2 SVAAGI. Trimming took 3 bases from V and 3 from J; bases not matched to a gene: 12. The CDR3 protein is CASSYRAGGFTDYGYTF. In DNA, the CDR3 is TGTGCCAGCAGTTACAGGGCAGGGGGCTTCACGGACTATGGCTACACCTTC.